These 26 T cell receptor beta chains came from one sample sequenced in a study of T cell responses to AZD1222 COVID-19 vaccine listed by TCRdb under 2021. The time point tag for this specimen amounts to: about 28 days (+/-7) after the second vaccine dose. The treatment or condition label on this specimen signifies: meningococcal conjugate vaccine given as trial control. To prepare the library, the immunoSEQ multiplex PCR assay was applied. TCRdb took over this immuneACCESS table, retaining in-frame rearrangements with V and J assigned. Such tables are incomplete; in checked studies, under half of the missing clones stem from an unresolved V gene, and the remainder is unexplained. Recorded for this sample are 40,000 to 45,000 clones; 80% of them occurred a single time. The ten largest clonotypes hold about 20% of the sample. This specimen was peripheral blood, taken 28 days after the second dose of the MenACWY control vaccine. The source of these receptors is an adult who received the MenACWY meningococcal vaccine as a control.

This clone was picked up one time. The V gene is TRBV28, the J gene TRBJ2-7; D not resolved. CDR1 and CDR2 from the germline V gene are MDHEN and SYDVKM. This CDR3 contains 11 residues. V lost 6 bases, J lost 10 bases, and 13 bases lay in between. The CDR3 DNA reads as TGTGCCAGCAGCTCCATTGCCCCCCAGTACTTC. Protein: CASSSIAPQYF.

The rearrangement uses TRBV14 and TRBJ2-3, with 9 nucleotides matching TRBD2. With V trimmed by 4 bases and J by 12 bases, 14 bases remained unmatched. This CDR3 comprises 15 residues. Germline CDR1 is SGHDN and CDR2 is FVKESK. As DNA, the CDR3 is TGTGCCAGCAGCCCCCGGGCGGGAGGGCCCGTTGCCCAGTATTTT. The encoded protein is CASSPRAGGPVAQYF.

V gene TRBV11-3 combines with J gene TRBJ2-1; no definite D call. Trimming took off 0 bases at V and 10 bases at J, with 10 bases between the two ends. The CDR3 totals 13 residues. Germline-derived CDR1 and CDR2 are SGHNT and YENEEA. CDR3 region: CASSLELGIEQFF. The CDR3 DNA follows: TGTGCCAGCAGCTTAGAGTTGGGTATCGAGCAGTTCTTC.

The rearrangement joins TRBV28 to TRBJ1-1; D not certain. Trimming stripped 3 bases from V and 8 bases from J, with 10 bases between. The CDR3 is 12 amino acids. Looked up from germline, CDR1 is MDHEN and CDR2 is SYDVKM. CDR3 sequence reads: CASSLGSGEAFF. The CDR3 bases are TGTGCCAGCAGTTTGGGATCCGGCGAAGCTTTCTTT.

The chain joins TRBV5-1 to TRBJ2-1, with 16 bases aligning to TRBD2. Germline CDR1 and CDR2: SGHRS and YFSETQ. The CDR3 is 16 residues long. V gave up 4 bases and J gave up 8 bases; unmatched junction bases: 6. Written as DNA, the CDR3 is TGCGCCAGCAGCACGGGACTAGCGGGGGGGCCCGATGAGCAGTTCTTC. It encodes CASSTGLAGGPDEQFF.

This clone was seen a few times. The rearrangement joins TRBV4-2 to TRBJ1-4, with 7 positions matching TRBD1. The CDR3 totals 15 residues. Germline CDR1 reads LGHNA; CDR2 reads YNFKEQ. The junction had 5 bases not matched to a gene; V was cut back by 1 base and J by 6 bases. CDR3 DNA: TGTGCCAGCAGCCAAGCACAGGGGCCAGATGAAAAACTGTTTTTT. Protein: CASSQAQGPDEKLFF.

The genes are TRBV19 and TRBJ1-2; D might be TRBD1 (6 bases). CDR3 length: 15 amino acids. The V end was cut by 5 bases, the J end by 2 bases, with 15 bases between. Germline lookup yields CDR1 LNHDA and CDR2 SQIVND (reference sequence). The CDR3 DNA sequence: TGTGCCAGTAGTTCGTTCGGGGGGCCCAACTATGGCTACACCTTC. It yields the protein CASSSFGGPNYGYTF.

The chain employs TRBV2 and TRBJ2-7; D remains ambiguous. This CDR3 has 11 residues. Germline values: CDR1 SNHLY, CDR2 FYNNEI. Between the trimmed V and J ends, which lost 3 bases and 4 bases, there was a span of 4 bases. The CDR3, as DNA: TGTGCCAGCAGTGATGGATACGAGCAGTACTTC. Its translation: CASSDGYEQYF.

The chain combines TRBV30 with TRBJ2-5; 7 nucleotides match TRBD1. The CDR3 extends over 15 amino acids. J gave up 1 base and V 0 bases, and 5 bases lay outside the gene matches. The germline CDR1 and CDR2 sequences are GTSNPN and SVGIG (reference sequence). For the CDR3, the DNA is TGTGCCTGGAGTGTAGGCACAGGGGCCCAAGAGACCCAGTACTTC. It encodes CAWSVGTGAQETQYF.

The chain joins TRBV6-6 to TRBJ1-1, with D tentatively TRBD1 (5 bases). CDR1 is MNHNY and CDR2 is SVGAGI in the germline V gene (reference sequence). V dropped 6 bases and J dropped 1 base, with 15 bases sitting between them. The CDR3 is made up of 15 amino acids. The CDR3 DNA follows: TGTGCCAGCAGGGACACACCGGGGGGGAACACTGAAGCTTTCTTT. It specifies CASRDTPGGNTEAFF.

This clone was recorded once. The chain recombines TRBV11-2 with TRBJ2-3, with 7 bases fitting TRBD1. The CDR3 length is 14 residues. Germline trimming cut 5 bases from V and 10 bases from J; bases unmatched to any gene: 12. Germline CDR1 and CDR2: SGHAT and FQNNGV. Written as DNA, the CDR3 is TGTGCCAGCAGCCCCCGGACCACAGGGGTCGCGCAGTATTTT. It specifies CASSPRTTGVAQYF.

This clone was seen just once. V and J are TRBV19 and TRBJ1-6, with 8 positions matching TRBD1. This CDR3 is 16 amino acids long. Germline CDR1 and CDR2: LNHDA and SQIVND (reference sequence). V was pared by 3 bases and J by 7 bases, with 8 bases of the junction left unmatched. In nucleotides, the CDR3 is TGTGCCAGTAGTATGGGCAGGGGGCGGTCGAATTCACCCCTCCACTTT. It is translated as CASSMGRGRSNSPLHF. The whole variable domain, filled in from reference TRBV19 and TRBJ1-6, reads DGGITQSPKYLFRKEGQNVTLSCEQNLNHDAMYWYRQDPGQGLRLIYYSQIVNDFQKGDIAEGYSVSREKKESFPLTVTSAQKNPTAFYLCASSMGRGRSNSPLHFGNGTRLTVT.

V gene TRBV27 combines with J gene TRBJ1-1, with D possibly being TRBD1 (5 bases). Germline V gene lookup returns CDR1 MNHEY and CDR2 SMNVEV (reference sequence). The CDR3 is 16 residues long. V was pared by 2 bases and J by 0 bases, with 13 bases between. Here the CDR3 DNA reads TGTGCCAGCAGTTTACTTAGCGGGACGATGAACACTGAAGCTTTCTTT. Translation gives CASSLLSGTMNTEAFF.

This CDR3 is CAISERQGGTGELFF. The CDR3 region has the DNA TGTGCCATCAGTGAACGACAGGGCGGCACCGGGGAGCTGTTTTTT. The chain employs TRBV10-3 and TRBJ2-2, with 7 bases aligning to TRBD1. This CDR3 has 15 amino acids. CDR1 and CDR2 (germline): ENHRY, SYGVKD. With 3 bases clipped from V and 4 bases from J, the junction kept 5 bases outside the gene matches.

J is TRBJ1-5 and V is TRBV28; D not certain. Germline lookup yields CDR1 MDHEN and CDR2 SYDVKM. This CDR3 region has 15 residues. Trimming removed 7 bases from V and 0 bases from J, with 13 bases in between. The CDR3 nucleotides read TGTGCCAGCAACAAATGGGTGAATAGCAATCAGCCCCAGCATTTT. Translation: CASNKWVNSNQPQHF.

This CDR3 is CASSEVGNEQFF. CDR3 bases: TGTGCCAGCAGTGAAGTAGGAAATGAGCAGTTCTTC. The chain couples TRBV6-1 to TRBJ2-1; D not certain. This CDR3 has 12 amino acids. Germline V gives CDR1 MNHNS, CDR2 SASEGT. Trimming shortened V by 1 base and J by 7 bases, and 5 bases separated the two germline ends.

The chain uses TRBV25-1 and TRBJ2-2; possible D gene TRBD2, 5 bases. This CDR3 region has 15 residues. CDR1 MGHDK and CDR2 SYGVNS come from the germline V gene. V lost 5 bases to trimming and J lost 4 bases, with 14 bases between them. CDR3 DNA sequence: TGTGCCAGCAGTCTGCGAGGGAGCGGCACCGGGGAGCTGTTTTTT. It codes for CASSLRGSGTGELFF.

The rearrangement joins TRBV28 to TRBJ1-2, with a weak D call TRBD1 (6 bases). Trimming left V 6 bases short and J 3 bases short, with 11 bases between. CDR1 MDHEN and CDR2 SYDVKM come from the germline V gene. The length of the CDR3 is 13 residues. The CDR3 DNA sequence: TGTGCCAGCAGCCCGGGGGCTTACTATGGCTACACCTTC. Its translation is CASSPGAYYGYTF.

This chain joins TRBV18 and TRBJ2-6; 7 bases fit TRBD1. Unmatched junction bases numbered 8, after V lost 3 bases and J lost 0 bases. The CDR3 totals 18 residues. Looked up from germline, CDR1 is KGHSH and CDR2 is LQKENI. As DNA, the CDR3 is TGTGCCAGCTCACCCTCGGGACAGCCTTTCTCTGGGGCCAACGTCCTGACTTTC. Its translation is CASSPSGQPFSGANVLTF.

This clone was seen more than once but under ten times. The genes are TRBV20-1 and TRBJ2-1; no firm D call. Looked up from germline, CDR1 is DFQATT and CDR2 is SNEGSKA (reference sequence). The CDR3 is made up of 11 amino acids. The V end lost 2 bases, the J end lost 10 bases, and 9 bases lay between the germline ends. CDR3 DNA: TGCAGTGCTAGAATCCTAGGGGAGCAGTTCTTC. Its protein is CSARILGEQFF.

This chain joins TRBV11-2 and TRBJ2-3; a weak D match, TRBD2 (7 bases). CDR1 and CDR2 from the germline V gene are SGHAT and FQNNGV. V lost 3 bases to trimming and J lost 2 bases, with 15 bases between them. The CDR3 spans 16 residues. CDR3 nucleotide sequence: TGTGCCAGCAGCTTTCGGACTAGGGGGTTCACAGATACGCAGTATTTT. This gives the protein CASSFRTRGFTDTQYF.

The rearrangement joins TRBV5-1 to TRBJ2-7; 8 nucleotides line up with TRBD2. The length of the CDR3 is 13 residues. CDR1 SGHRS and CDR2 YFSETQ come from the germline V gene. V was clipped by 3 bases and J by 6 bases; unmatched bases: 5. CDR3 nucleotides: TGCGCCAGCAGCTCCGGGACTAGGGTCGAGCAGTACTTC. This sequence encodes CASSSGTRVEQYF.

For the CDR3, the DNA is TGTGCCAGCAGCTTAGGCCGGGTGTTTGCTGCCACTGAAGCTTTCTTT. It codes for CASSLGRVFAATEAFF. The chain links TRBV7-9 to TRBJ1-1; the D is unclear. The CDR3 contains 16 residues. V was cut by 1 base and J by 4 bases, with 16 bases left in between. CDR1 is SEHNR and CDR2 is FQNEAQ in the germline V gene (reference sequence). The full variable domain, its missing parts supplied by reference TRBV7-9 and TRBJ1-1, is DTGVSQNPRHKITKRGQNVTFRCDPISEHNRLYWYRQTLGQGPEFLTYFQNEAQLEKSRLLSDRFSAERPKGSFSTLEIQRTEQGDSAMYLCASSLGRVFAATEAFFGQGTRLTVV.

The genes are TRBV19 and TRBJ2-1; D assignment may be TRBD1 or TRBD2 (5 bases each). This CDR3 has 13 amino acids. From germline, CDR1 is LNHDA and CDR2 SQIVND (reference sequence). V was pared by 0 bases and J by 11 bases, with 11 bases between. The CDR3 here is CASSIDPGRKQFF. The CDR3 nucleotides are TGTGCCAGTAGTATAGATCCGGGGCGGAAGCAGTTCTTC.

The V call is TRBV28, the J call TRBJ2-7; no firm D call. CDR3 length: 12 residues. V was pared by 4 bases and J by 2 bases, with 6 bases between. Germline lookup yields CDR1 MDHEN and CDR2 SYDVKM. CDR3 sequence (DNA): TGTGCCAGCAGTTCCCTCCCCTACGAGCAGTACTTC. It codes for CASSSLPYEQYF.

J is TRBJ1-5 and V is TRBV18; D uncertain. Trimming took 2 bases from V and 3 from J, leaving 11 bases between them. CDR3 length equals 15 residues. Germline lookup yields CDR1 KGHSH and CDR2 LQKENI. The CDR3, as DNA: TGTGCCAGCTCACCAGGCCTCGGCACCAATCAGCCCCAGCATTTT. It translates to CASSPGLGTNQPQHF.